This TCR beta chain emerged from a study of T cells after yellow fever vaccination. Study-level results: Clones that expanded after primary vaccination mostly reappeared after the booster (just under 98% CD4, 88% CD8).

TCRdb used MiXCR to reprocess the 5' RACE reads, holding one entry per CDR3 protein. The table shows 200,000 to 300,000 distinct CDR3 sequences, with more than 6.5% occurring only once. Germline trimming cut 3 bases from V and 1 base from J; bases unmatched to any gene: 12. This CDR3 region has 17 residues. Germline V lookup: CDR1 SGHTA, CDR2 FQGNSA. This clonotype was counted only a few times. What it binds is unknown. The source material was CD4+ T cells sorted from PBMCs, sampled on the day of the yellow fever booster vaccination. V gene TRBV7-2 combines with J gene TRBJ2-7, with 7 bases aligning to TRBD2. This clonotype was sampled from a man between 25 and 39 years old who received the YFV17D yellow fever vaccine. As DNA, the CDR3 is TGTGCCAGCAGCTTCGCCAGTCCGGCTAGCGGTTCCTACGAGCAGTACTTC. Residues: CASSFASPASGSYEQYF.